Below are 27 T cell receptor beta chains sequenced from a single sample in a study of T-cell reconstitution after alpha-beta-depleted transplantation in children. Preparing the TCRbeta library involved the use of unique molecular identifiers. TCRdb recomputed calls from the PCR reads with MiXCR, one row per CDR3 protein. This repertoire shows some 120,000 distinct CDR3 sequences, more than 20% found once; its top ten account for more than 9%. The sample was PBMCs, mostly from graft donor cells, taken 180 days after TCRalphabeta/CD19-depleted stem cell transplant. All receptors come from a male patient under 10 years old who had a stem cell transplant for chronic granulomatous disease, so the T cells may come from the graft donor.

This clonotype was seen at least ten times. The J gene is TRBJ1-2, the V gene TRBV4-1; 7 nucleotides match TRBD1. V shed 0 bases and J 7 bases; nucleotides not matched to a gene: 8. The germline CDR1 and CDR2 sequences are MGHRA and YSYEKL. The CDR3 sequence is 15 residues long. The CDR3 sequence: CASSQDQARGPGYTF. CDR3 DNA: TGCGCCAGCAGCCAAGATCAGGCGAGGGGGCCTGGCTACACCTTC.

CDR3 nucleotide sequence: TGCAGTGCTCCCCTTCTTGAGGGAGACACCGGGGAGCTGTTTTTT. Translating it yields CSAPLLEGDTGELFF. The chain is built from TRBV20-1 and TRBJ2-2, with TRBD2 as a possible D gene (5 bases). The CDR3 totals 15 residues. V shed 5 bases and J shed 3 bases, with 16 bases lying between them. Germline-derived CDR1 and CDR2 are DFQATT and SNEGSKA (reference sequence).

The CDR3 sequence: CASSLGGLADYEQYF. The CDR3 DNA follows: TGCGCCAGCAGCTTGGGCGGACTAGCGGACTACGAGCAGTACTTC. The V and J genes are TRBV5-1 and TRBJ2-7, with TRBD2 matching over 10 bases. In germline, CDR1 is SGHRS, CDR2 YFSETQ. The CDR3 loop spans 15 amino acids. Losses at the gene ends were 0 bases for V and 3 bases for J; bases not matched to a gene: 3.

Many counts were recorded for this clonotype. The V call is TRBV20-1, the J call TRBJ2-3; D is undetermined. The CDR3 runs to 15 residues. Germline V gene sequence: CDR1 DFQATT, CDR2 SNEGSKA (reference sequence). The V and J ends lost 0 bases and 2 bases respectively, with 12 bases between them. The chain's CDR3 is CSARDFGENTDTQYF. DNA of the CDR3: TGCAGTGCTAGAGATTTTGGGGAAAACACAGATACGCAGTATTTT.

This clonotype was picked up many times. The chain uses TRBV24-1 and TRBJ2-7; 7 nucleotides align to TRBD2. Unmatched junction bases numbered 8, after V lost 4 bases and J lost 3 bases. CDR1 KGHDR and CDR2 SFDVKD come from the germline V gene. The CDR3 has 15 residues. In DNA form, the CDR3 reads TGTGCCACCAGTGACAGCGGGACTTCATTCTACGAGCAGTACTTC. Protein sequence: CATSDSGTSFYEQYF.

At least ten counts were recorded for this clonotype. This chain uses TRBV29-1 with TRBJ2-3, with 8 bases lining up with TRBD2. Trimming at V came to 3 bases and at J to 6 bases, leaving 5 bases not matched to a gene. The CDR3 spans 13 residues. Germline V gene lookup returns CDR1 SQVTM and CDR2 ANQGSEA. In nucleotides, the CDR3 is TGCAGCGTTGATGCGGGAGGAGCTGATACGCAGTATTTT. Its translation: CSVDAGGADTQYF.

The rearrangement joins TRBV7-3 to TRBJ2-7; D not certain. This CDR3 region has 15 residues. V lost 2 bases and J lost 3, with 14 bases in between. Germline CDR1 is SGHTA and CDR2 is FQGTGA. CDR3 in amino acids: CASSLRPGRSYEQYF. As DNA, the CDR3 is TGTGCCAGCAGCTTACGACCAGGACGGAGCTACGAGCAGTACTTC.

This clonotype was counted a few times. The rearrangement joins TRBV12-3 or TRBV12-4 to TRBJ1-5; 8 bases line up with TRBD1. The CDR3 has 15 amino acids. Germline trimming cut 7 bases from V and 4 bases from J; bases unmatched to any gene: 9. Here the CDR3 reads CASTRDRSPNQPQHF. The CDR3 bases are TGTGCCAGCACCCGGGACAGGTCCCCTAATCAGCCCCAGCATTTT.

This clonotype was counted ten times or more. V usage is TRBV28 and J usage is TRBJ2-4; tentative D call: TRBD2 (6 bases). CDR1 is MDHEN, CDR2 SYDVKM, per germline. This CDR3 contains 13 residues. Trimming took 6 bases from V and 3 from J, leaving 9 bases between them. DNA of the CDR3: TGTGCCAGCAGGGGACTGGGCAAAAACATTCAGTACTTC. It codes for CASRGLGKNIQYF.

The sample holds many counts of this clonotype. This chain uses TRBV20-1 with TRBJ2-2; TRBD2 might be the D (6 bases). V was pared by 3 bases and J by 1 base, with 9 bases between. The CDR3 is 14 residues long. CDR1 DFQATT and CDR2 SNEGSKA come from the germline V gene (reference sequence). The CDR3 sequence: CSASYGGNTGELFF. The CDR3 region has the DNA TGCAGTGCTAGTTACGGGGGGAACACCGGGGAGCTGTTTTTT.

The chain links TRBV15 to TRBJ2-2, with D unclear. Germline CDR1 is LNHNV and CDR2 is YYDKDF (reference sequence). Trimming pared 6 bases from V and 8 bases from J, leaving 10 bases between. The CDR3 length is 12 residues. The CDR3 sequence: CATRTSVGELFF. The CDR3 DNA reads as TGTGCCACCAGGACCTCGGTAGGGGAGCTGTTTTTT.

This chain connects TRBV12-3 or TRBV12-4 to TRBJ1-5, with a weak D call TRBD1 (5 bases). This CDR3 is 15 amino acids long. V lost 5 bases and J 4 bases, leaving 15 bases between the germline ends. In DNA form, the CDR3 reads TGTGCCAGCAGTCCCCGACAGCAGGGTAATCAGCCCCAGCATTTT. It yields the protein CASSPRQQGNQPQHF.

This clonotype was found many times. DNA for the CDR3: TGCGCCAGCAGCCCCCATGGATCTCTTCTCGAGCAGTACTTC. The encoded protein is CASSPHGSLLEQYF. V gene TRBV5-1 combines with J gene TRBJ2-7; D remains ambiguous. This CDR3 is built from 14 residues. Trimming removed 4 bases at V and 6 bases at J, with 17 bases between. In germline, CDR1 is SGHRS, CDR2 YFSETQ.

This clonotype has at least ten counts. The chain employs TRBV12-3 or TRBV12-4 and TRBJ2-7; D gene unclear. Deletions cut 3 bases from V and 0 bases from J, with 6 bases between. The CDR3 covers 13 residues. CDR3 nucleotide sequence: TGTGCCAGCAGTTTTGGAAGCTCCTACGAGCAGTACTTC. Residues: CASSFGSSYEQYF.

This chain joins TRBV9 and TRBJ2-3; D uncertain. The CDR3 runs to 14 residues. Trimming took off 0 bases at V and 3 bases at J, with 8 bases between the two ends. From germline, CDR1 is SGDLS and CDR2 YYNGEE. CDR3 residues: CASSVDGLTDTQYF. DNA for the CDR3: TGTGCCAGCAGCGTAGATGGGCTTACAGATACGCAGTATTTT.

This chain connects TRBV7-6 to TRBJ2-3; D is perhaps TRBD1 or TRBD2 (6 bases each). Germline V CDR1 and CDR2: SGHVS, FNYEAQ. V lost 5 bases, J lost 2 bases, and 14 bases lay in between. The CDR3 is 15 amino acids. CDR3 in amino acids: CASSPGAGVTDTQYF. The CDR3, as DNA: TGTGCCAGCAGCCCGGGGGCAGGGGTCACAGATACGCAGTATTTT.

This clonotype was found many times. The chain combines TRBV7-8 with TRBJ1-2, with 7 bases fitting TRBD1. There are 16 residues in the CDR3. The germline V gene encodes CDR1 SGHVS and CDR2 FQNEAQ. After removal of 4 bases from V and 4 bases from J, the junction contained 12 bases not matched to a gene. The CDR3 sequence: CASSSLITGARYGYTF. The DNA of the CDR3 is TGTGCCAGCAGCTCACTAATTACAGGGGCACGCTATGGCTACACCTTC.

The rearrangement joins TRBV7-9 to TRBJ2-7; D gene ambiguous. V was shortened by 0 bases and J by 2 bases, with 8 bases between the two germline ends. The CDR3 contains 14 residues. The germline CDR1 and CDR2 sequences are SEHNR and FQNEAQ (reference sequence). The CDR3 reads CASSLAGPTYEQYF. CDR3 nucleotide sequence: TGTGCCAGCAGCTTAGCCGGGCCAACCTACGAGCAGTACTTC.

This clonotype was found a few times. The chain joins TRBV27 to TRBJ1-2; no definite D call. CDR1 MNHEY and CDR2 SMNVEV come from the germline V gene (reference sequence). The CDR3 has 13 residues. The V and J ends lost 8 bases and 0 bases respectively, with 10 bases between them. The CDR3 protein is CASRAITNYGYTF. Here the CDR3 DNA reads TGTGCCAGCCGAGCCATCACTAACTATGGCTACACCTTC.

The V gene is TRBV5-4, the J gene TRBJ2-3; D is unclear. Looked up from germline, CDR1 is SGHNT and CDR2 is YYREEE (reference sequence). This CDR3 contains 15 residues. Deletions cut 0 bases from V and 1 base from J, with 9 bases between. The chain's CDR3 is CASSLAYGRTDTQYF. CDR3 nucleotide sequence: TGTGCCAGCAGCTTGGCGTACGGACGCACAGATACGCAGTATTTT.

This clonotype has more than one count but fewer than ten. The chain is built from TRBV5-1 and TRBJ2-7; 10 positions agree with TRBD2. After removal of 6 bases from V and 3 bases from J, the junction contained 9 bases not matched to a gene. Germline CDR1 reads SGHRS; CDR2 reads YFSETQ. The CDR3 loop spans 15 amino acids. CDR3 sequence (DNA): TGCGCCAGCACAACTATAGCGGGAGGATTCTACGAGCAGTACTTC. Translating gives CASTTIAGGFYEQYF.

This clonotype occurred many times. The chain links TRBV12-3 or TRBV12-4 to TRBJ1-1, with 7 bases lining up with TRBD1. The CDR3 totals 16 residues. The V gene end was trimmed by 8 bases and the J gene end by 3 bases; junction bases not matched to a gene: 15. The CDR3: CASLPWTGGEDTEAFF. CDR3 nucleotide sequence: TGTGCCAGCCTCCCGTGGACAGGCGGCGAGGACACTGAAGCTTTCTTT.

The table lists this clonotype with a few counts. The chain carries TRBV20-1 and TRBJ2-5; 11 bases map to TRBD2. The CDR3 extends over 13 amino acids. J was trimmed by 7 bases and V by 2 bases; bases with no gene match: 3. Looked up from germline, CDR1 is DFQATT and CDR2 is SNEGSKA (reference sequence). CDR3: CSARLAGGGTQYF. The CDR3 DNA reads TGCAGTGCTAGACTAGCGGGAGGCGGGACCCAGTACTTC.

This clonotype was found a few times. This rearrangement joins TRBV10-2 to TRBJ2-1, with D possibly being TRBD2 (5 bases). The germline CDR1 and CDR2 sequences are WSHSY and SAAADI. The V end was cut by 6 bases, the J end by 4 bases, with 16 bases between. The CDR3 is made up of 15 amino acids. The CDR3 region has the DNA TGCGCCAGCAGAGCGGAGCCTGGGGAATACAATGAGCAGTTCTTC. Translating it yields CASRAEPGEYNEQFF.

This clonotype was picked up many times. The chain has TRBV20-1 and TRBJ1-2; TRBD1 aligns across 7 bases. The germline V gene encodes CDR1 DFQATT and CDR2 SNEGSKA (reference sequence). The CDR3 sequence is 13 residues long. The junction had 5 bases not matched to a gene; V was cut back by 4 bases and J by 3 bases. CDR3 in amino acids: CSATRQGDYGYTF. The CDR3 bases are TGCAGTGCTACCCGACAGGGAGACTATGGCTACACCTTC.

This clonotype occurred a few times. The gene calls are TRBV27 and TRBJ2-1, with D uncertain. Trimming removed 6 bases from V and 10 bases from J, with 16 bases in between. CDR3 length equals 13 residues. Germline-derived CDR1 and CDR2 are MNHEY and SMNVEV (reference sequence). The CDR3 here is CASSPTRPVEQFF. The CDR3 DNA sequence: TGTGCCAGCAGCCCGACCCGCCCGGTGGAGCAGTTCTTC.

Many counts were recorded for this clonotype. The V gene is TRBV7-9, the J gene TRBJ2-7; TRBD2 agrees at 7 bases. Losses at the gene ends were 1 base for V and 6 bases for J; bases not matched to a gene: 3. Per germline, CDR1 SEHNR and CDR2 FQNEAQ (reference sequence). CDR3 length: 13 amino acids. CDR3: CASSLVGGSEQYF. CDR3 DNA: TGTGCCAGCAGCTTAGTCGGCGGGAGCGAGCAGTACTTC.